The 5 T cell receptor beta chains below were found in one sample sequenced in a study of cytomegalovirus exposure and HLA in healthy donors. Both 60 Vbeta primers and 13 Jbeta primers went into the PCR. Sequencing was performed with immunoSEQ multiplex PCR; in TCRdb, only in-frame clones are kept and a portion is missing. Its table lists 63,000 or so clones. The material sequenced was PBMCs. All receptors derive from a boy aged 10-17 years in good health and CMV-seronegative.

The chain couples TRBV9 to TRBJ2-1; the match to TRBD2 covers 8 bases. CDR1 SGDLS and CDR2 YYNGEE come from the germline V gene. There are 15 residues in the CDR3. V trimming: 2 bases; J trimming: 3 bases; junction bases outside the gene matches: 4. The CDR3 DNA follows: TGTGCCAGCAGCGTCACTAGCGGTCACTACAATGAGCAGTTCTTC. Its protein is CASSVTSGHYNEQFF.

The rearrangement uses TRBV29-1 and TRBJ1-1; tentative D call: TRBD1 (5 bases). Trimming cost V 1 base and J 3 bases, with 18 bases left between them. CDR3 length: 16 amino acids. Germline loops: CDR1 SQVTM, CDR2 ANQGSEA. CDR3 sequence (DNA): TGCAGCGTTGAAGGCCCGCAGGGAAGAACGTACACTGAAGCTTTCTTT. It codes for CSVEGPQGRTYTEAFF.

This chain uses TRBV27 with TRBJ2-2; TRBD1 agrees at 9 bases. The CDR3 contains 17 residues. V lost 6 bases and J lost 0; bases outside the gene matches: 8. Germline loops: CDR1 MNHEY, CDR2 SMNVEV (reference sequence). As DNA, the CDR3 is TGTGCCAGCAGACCAGGGACAGGGAAGACGAACACCGGGGAGCTGTTTTTT. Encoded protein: CASRPGTGKTNTGELFF.

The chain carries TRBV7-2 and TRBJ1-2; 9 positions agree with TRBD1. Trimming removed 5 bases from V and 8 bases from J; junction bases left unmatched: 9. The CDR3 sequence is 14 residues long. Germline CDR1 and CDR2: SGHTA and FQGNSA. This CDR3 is CASSEHRGRGGYTF. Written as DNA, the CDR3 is TGTGCCAGCAGCGAGCACAGGGGGCGCGGAGGCTACACCTTC.

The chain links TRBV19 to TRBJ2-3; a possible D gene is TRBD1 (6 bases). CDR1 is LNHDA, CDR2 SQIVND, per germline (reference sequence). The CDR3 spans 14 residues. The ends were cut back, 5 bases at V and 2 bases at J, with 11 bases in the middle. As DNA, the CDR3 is TGTGCCAGTAGTCTCACAGGGTACACAGATACGCAGTATTTT. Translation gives CASSLTGYTDTQYF.